This record concerns one T cell receptor beta chain sequence. This beta chain is off target for a library built for alpha chains, so its abundance means little. Time point specified: sample taken at primary tumor resection. Unsorted samples of tumor, nontumor lung or frozen PBMC had their whole RNA sequenced. The entry originates in a study of spatial heterogeneity in lung cancer. One entry per CDR3 protein, called by TCRdb with MiXCR from the 5' RACE reads. The table has 5,900 or so distinct CDR3 sequences, 30% to 35% seen once. The CDR3 is 16 amino acids. CDR1 is DFQATT and CDR2 is SNEGSKA in the germline V gene (reference sequence). Trimming removed 3 bases at V and 0 bases at J, with 12 bases between.

Material: PBMCs, obtained at surgery. This chain connects TRBV20-1 to TRBJ2-6; tentative D call: TRBD1 (5 bases). The clonotype originates from a female donor with early-stage non-small cell lung cancer. Here the CDR3 reads CSASHRTHSGANVLTF. The CDR3 coding sequence is TGCAGTGCTAGTCACAGGACCCACTCTGGGGCCAACGTCCTGACTTTC.